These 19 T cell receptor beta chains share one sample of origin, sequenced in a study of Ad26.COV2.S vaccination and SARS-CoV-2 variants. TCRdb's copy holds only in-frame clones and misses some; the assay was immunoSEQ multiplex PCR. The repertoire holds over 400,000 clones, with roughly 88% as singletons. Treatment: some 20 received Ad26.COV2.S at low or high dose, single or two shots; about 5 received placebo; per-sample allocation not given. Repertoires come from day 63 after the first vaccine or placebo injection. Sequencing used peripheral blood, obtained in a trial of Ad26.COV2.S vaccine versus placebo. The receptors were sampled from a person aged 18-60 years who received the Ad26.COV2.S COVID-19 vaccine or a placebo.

The CDR3 DNA follows: TGCAGCGTTGAAGGGGTACAGGGGGTTTTGGGCGAGCAGTACTTC. As protein: CSVEGVQGVLGEQYF. This sequence joins TRBV29-1 and TRBJ2-7, with 8 bases fitting TRBD1. V lost 1 base to trimming and J lost 6 bases; unmatched junction nucleotides: 11. This CDR3 is built from 15 residues. Per the germline V gene, CDR1 is SQVTM and CDR2 is ANQGSEA.

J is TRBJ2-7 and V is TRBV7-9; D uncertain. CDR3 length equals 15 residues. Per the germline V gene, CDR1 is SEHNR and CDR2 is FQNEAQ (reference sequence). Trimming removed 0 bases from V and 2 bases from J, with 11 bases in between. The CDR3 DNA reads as TGTGCCAGCAGCTTAGCTGGGCAGGAGACCTACGAGCAGTACTTC. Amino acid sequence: CASSLAGQETYEQYF.

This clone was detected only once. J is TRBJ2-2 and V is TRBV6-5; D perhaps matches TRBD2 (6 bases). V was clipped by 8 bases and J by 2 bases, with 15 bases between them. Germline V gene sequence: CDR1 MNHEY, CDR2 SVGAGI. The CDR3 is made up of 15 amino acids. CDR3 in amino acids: CASVRDWTNTGELFF. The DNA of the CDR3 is TGTGCCAGCGTTAGGGACTGGACCAACACCGGGGAGCTGTTTTTT.

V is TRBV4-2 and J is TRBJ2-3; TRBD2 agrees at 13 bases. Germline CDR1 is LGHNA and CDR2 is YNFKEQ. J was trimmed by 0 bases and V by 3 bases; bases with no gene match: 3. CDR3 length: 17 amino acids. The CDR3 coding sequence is TGTGCCAGCAGCCACGAGGGACTAGCGGGAAGCACAGATACGCAGTATTTT. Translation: CASSHEGLAGSTDTQYF.

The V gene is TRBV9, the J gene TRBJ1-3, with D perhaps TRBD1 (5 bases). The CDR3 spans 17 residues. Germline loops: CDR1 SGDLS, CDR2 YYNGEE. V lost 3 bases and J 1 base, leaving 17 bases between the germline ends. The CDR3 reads CASSASGTEGSGNTIYF. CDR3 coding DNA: TGTGCCAGCAGCGCCTCCGGGACGGAGGGATCTGGAAACACCATATATTTT. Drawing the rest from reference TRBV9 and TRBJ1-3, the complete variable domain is DSGVTQTPKHLITATGQRVTLRCSPRSGDLSVYWYQQSLDQGLQFLIQYYNGEERAKGNILERFSAQQFPDLHSELNLSSLELGDSALYFCASSASGTEGSGNTIYFGEGSWLTVV.

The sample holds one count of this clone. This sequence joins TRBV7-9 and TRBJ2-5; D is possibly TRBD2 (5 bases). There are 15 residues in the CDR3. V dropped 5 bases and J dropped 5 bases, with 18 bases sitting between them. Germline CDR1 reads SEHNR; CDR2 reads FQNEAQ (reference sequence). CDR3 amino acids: CASSKDRSGRETQYF. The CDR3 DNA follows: TGTGCCAGCAGCAAGGACCGGAGCGGACGGGAGACCCAGTACTTC.

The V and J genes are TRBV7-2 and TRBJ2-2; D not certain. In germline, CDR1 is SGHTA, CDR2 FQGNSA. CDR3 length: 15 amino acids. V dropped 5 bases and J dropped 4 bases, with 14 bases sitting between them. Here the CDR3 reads CASSRQVAFTGELFF. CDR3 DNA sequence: TGTGCCAGCAGCCGCCAAGTAGCATTCACCGGGGAGCTGTTTTTT.

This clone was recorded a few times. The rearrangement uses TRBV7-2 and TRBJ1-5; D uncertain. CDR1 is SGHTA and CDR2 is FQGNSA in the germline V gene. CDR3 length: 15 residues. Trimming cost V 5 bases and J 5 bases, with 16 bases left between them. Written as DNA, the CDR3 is TGTGCCAGCAGCCAACGAACGGGGTATGATCAGCCCCAGCATTTT. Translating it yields CASSQRTGYDQPQHF.

The CDR3 region is CASPPVTGGKSSYNEQFF. Written as DNA, the CDR3 is TGTGCCAGCCCCCCCGTGACAGGGGGCAAGAGCTCCTACAATGAGCAGTTCTTC. V is TRBV28 and J is TRBJ2-1; 10 nucleotides align to TRBD1. Trimming cost V 8 bases and J 0 bases; bases outside gene matches: 13. The V gene's germline CDR1 is MDHEN and CDR2 SYDVKM. This CDR3 contains 18 residues.

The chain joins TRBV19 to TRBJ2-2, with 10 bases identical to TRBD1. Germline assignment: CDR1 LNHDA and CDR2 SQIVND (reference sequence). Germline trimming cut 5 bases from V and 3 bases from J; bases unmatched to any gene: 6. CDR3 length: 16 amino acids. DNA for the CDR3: TGTGCCAGTAGTGACAGGGGGCTAGTCGACACCGGGGAGCTGTTTTTT. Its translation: CASSDRGLVDTGELFF.

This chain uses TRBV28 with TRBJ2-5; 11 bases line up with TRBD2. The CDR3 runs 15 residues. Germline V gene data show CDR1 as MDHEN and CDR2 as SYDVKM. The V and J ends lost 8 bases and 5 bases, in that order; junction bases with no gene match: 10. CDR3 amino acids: CASCLLAGGGETQYF. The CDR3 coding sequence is TGTGCCAGCTGCTTGCTAGCGGGAGGTGGGGAGACCCAGTACTTC.

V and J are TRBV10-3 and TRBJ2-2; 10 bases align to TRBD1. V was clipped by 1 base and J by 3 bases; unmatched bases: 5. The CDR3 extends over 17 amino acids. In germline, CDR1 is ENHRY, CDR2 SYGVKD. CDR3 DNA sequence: TGTGCCATCAGTGAGTTCGGGGGACAGGGGTACACCGGGGAGCTGTTTTTT. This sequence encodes CAISEFGGQGYTGELFF.

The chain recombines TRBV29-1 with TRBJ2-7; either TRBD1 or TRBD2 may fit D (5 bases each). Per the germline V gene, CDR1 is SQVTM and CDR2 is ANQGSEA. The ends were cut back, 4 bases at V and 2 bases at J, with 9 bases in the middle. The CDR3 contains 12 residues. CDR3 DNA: TGCAGCGTTGCCGTGGGACCCTACGAGCAGTACTTC. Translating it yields CSVAVGPYEQYF.

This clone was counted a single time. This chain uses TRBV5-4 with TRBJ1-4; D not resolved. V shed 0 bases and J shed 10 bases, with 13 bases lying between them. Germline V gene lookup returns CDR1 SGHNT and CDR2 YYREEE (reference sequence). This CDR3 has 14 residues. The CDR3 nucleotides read TGTGCCAGCAGCTTGGAATTGCACGGCGGAAAACTGTTTTTT. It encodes CASSLELHGGKLFF.

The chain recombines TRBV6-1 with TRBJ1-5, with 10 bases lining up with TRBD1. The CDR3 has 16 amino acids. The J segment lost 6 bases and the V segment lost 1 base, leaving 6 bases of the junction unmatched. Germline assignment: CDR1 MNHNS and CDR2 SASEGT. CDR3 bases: TGTGCCAGCAGTGAAGGGGGAGGGGACAGGGGTCAGCCCCAGCATTTT. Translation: CASSEGGGDRGQPQHF.

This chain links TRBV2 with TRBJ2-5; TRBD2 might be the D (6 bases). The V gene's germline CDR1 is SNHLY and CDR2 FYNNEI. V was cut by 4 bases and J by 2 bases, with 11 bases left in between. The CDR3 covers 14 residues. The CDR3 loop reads CASSGWTTQETQYF. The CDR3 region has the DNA TGTGCCAGCAGTGGATGGACTACTCAAGAGACCCAGTACTTC.

CDR3 in amino acids: CASSVGASTNEKLFF. CDR3 in DNA: TGTGCCAGCAGCGTGGGGGCGTCAACTAATGAAAAACTGTTTTTT. The genes are TRBV9 and TRBJ1-4, with a tentative D call TRBD1 (6 bases). CDR1 and CDR2 (germline): SGDLS, YYNGEE. The CDR3 has 15 amino acids. V lost 2 bases and J lost 0, with 8 bases in between.

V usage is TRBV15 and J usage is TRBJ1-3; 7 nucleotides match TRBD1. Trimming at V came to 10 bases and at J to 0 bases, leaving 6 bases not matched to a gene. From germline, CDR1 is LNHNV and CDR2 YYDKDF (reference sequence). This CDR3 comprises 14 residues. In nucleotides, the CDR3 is TGTGCCAGCGGACAGGCCCTCTCTGGAAACACCATATATTTT. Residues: CASGQALSGNTIYF.

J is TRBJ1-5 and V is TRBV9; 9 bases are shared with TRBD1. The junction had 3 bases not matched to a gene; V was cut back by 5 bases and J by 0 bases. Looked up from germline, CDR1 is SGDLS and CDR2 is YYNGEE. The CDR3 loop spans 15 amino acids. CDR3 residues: CASSWTGDSNQPQHF. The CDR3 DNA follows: TGTGCCAGCAGTTGGACAGGGGATAGCAATCAGCCCCAGCATTTT.